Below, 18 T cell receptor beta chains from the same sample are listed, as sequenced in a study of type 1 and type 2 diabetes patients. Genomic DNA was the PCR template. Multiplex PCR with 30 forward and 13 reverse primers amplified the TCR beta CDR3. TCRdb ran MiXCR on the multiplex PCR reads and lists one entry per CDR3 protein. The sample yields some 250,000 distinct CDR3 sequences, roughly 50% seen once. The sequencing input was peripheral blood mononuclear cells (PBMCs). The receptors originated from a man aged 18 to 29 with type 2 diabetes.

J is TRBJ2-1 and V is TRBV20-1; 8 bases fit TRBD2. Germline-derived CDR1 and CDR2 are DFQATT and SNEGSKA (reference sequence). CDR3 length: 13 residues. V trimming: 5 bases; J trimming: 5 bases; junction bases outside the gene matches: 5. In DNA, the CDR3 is TGCAGTGCTCGGGGGGGGGCAGACAATGAGCAGTTCTTC. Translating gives CSARGGADNEQFF.

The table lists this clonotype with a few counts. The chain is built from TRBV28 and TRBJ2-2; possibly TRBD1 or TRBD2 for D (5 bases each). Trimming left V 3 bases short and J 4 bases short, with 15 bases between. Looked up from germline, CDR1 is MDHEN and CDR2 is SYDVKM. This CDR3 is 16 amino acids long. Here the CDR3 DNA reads TGTGCCAGCAGTTTTTGGGGACGGTTGACCACCGGGGAGCTGTTTTTT. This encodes CASSFWGRLTTGELFF.

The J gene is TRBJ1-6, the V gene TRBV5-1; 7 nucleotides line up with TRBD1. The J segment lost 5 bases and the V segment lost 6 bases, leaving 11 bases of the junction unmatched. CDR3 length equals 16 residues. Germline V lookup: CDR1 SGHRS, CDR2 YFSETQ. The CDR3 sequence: CASTLLAGGNNSPLHF. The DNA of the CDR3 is TGCGCCAGCACCCTGCTGGCAGGGGGGAATAATTCACCCCTCCACTTT.

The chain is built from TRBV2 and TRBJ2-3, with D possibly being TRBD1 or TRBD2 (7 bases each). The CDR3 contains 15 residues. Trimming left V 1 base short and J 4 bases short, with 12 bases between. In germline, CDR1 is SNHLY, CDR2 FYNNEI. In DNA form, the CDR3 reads TGTGCCAGCAGTGAAGGGGACAGCGGGGCAGATACGCAGTATTTT. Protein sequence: CASSEGDSGADTQYF.

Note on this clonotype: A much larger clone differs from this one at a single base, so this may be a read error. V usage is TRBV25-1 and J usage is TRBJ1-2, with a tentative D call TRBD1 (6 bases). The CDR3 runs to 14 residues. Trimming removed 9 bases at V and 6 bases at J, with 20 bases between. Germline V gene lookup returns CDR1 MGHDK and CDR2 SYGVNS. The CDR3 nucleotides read TGTGCCAGTAAATCCCCTCACAGGGACCATGGCTACACCTTC. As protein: CASKSPHRDHGYTF.

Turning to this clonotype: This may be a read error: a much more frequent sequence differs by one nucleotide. This chain's CDR3 is CASSRLPSEASF. DNA of the CDR3: TGTGCCAGCAGTAGGTTACCATCTGAAGCTTCCTTT. This chain links TRBV25-1 with TRBJ1-1; no firm D call. Germline loops: CDR1 MGHDK, CDR2 SYGVNS. The CDR3 has 12 residues. Using reference TRBV25-1 and TRBJ1-1 for the parts outside the CDR3, the full variable domain is EADIYQTPRYLVIGTGKKITLECSQTMGHDKMYWYQQDPGMELHLIHYSYGVNSTEKGDLSSESTVSRIRTEHFPLTLESARPSHTSQYLCASSRLPSEASFGQGTRLTVV.

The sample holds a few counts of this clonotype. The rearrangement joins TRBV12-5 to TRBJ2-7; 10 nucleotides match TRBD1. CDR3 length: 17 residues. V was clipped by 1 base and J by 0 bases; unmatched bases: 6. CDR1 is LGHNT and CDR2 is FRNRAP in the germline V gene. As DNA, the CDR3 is TGTGCTAGTGGTTTGGAGTTTGGACAGGGGGACTCCTACGAGCAGTACTTC. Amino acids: CASGLEFGQGDSYEQYF. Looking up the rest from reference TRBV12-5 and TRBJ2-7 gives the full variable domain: DARVTQTPRHKVTEMGQEVTMRCQPILGHNTVFWYRQTMMQGLELLAYFRNRAPLDDSGMPKDRFSAEMPDATLATLKIQPSEPRDSAVYFCASGLEFGQGDSYEQYFGPGTRLTVT.

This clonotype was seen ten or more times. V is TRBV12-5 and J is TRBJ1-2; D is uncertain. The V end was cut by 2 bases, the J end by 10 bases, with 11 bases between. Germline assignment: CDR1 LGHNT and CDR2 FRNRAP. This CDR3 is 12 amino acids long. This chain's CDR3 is CASGLSPGNYTF. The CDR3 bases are TGTGCTAGTGGTTTGTCCCCAGGAAACTACACCTTC.

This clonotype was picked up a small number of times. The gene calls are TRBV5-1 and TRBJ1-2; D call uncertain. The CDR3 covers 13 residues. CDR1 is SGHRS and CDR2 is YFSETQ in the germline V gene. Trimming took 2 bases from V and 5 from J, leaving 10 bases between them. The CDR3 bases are TGCGCCAGCAGCTTAGGGCCGAGGTATGGCTACACCTTC. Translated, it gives CASSLGPRYGYTF.

The CDR3 sequence: CASSLRGGGHLPNEQFF. In nucleotides, the CDR3 is TGTGCCAGCAGCTTACGTGGCGGGGGGCACCTCCCCAATGAGCAGTTCTTC. This rearrangement joins TRBV7-2 to TRBJ2-1, with 8 positions matching TRBD2. The CDR3 is 17 residues long. V lost 2 bases to trimming and J lost 6 bases; unmatched junction nucleotides: 12. CDR1 SGHTA and CDR2 FQGNSA come from the germline V gene.

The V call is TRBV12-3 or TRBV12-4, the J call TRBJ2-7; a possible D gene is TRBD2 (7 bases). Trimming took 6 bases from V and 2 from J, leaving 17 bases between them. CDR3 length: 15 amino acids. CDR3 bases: TGTGCCAGCAGCCCCTGGGGGGGGGGGCCCTACGAGCAGTACTTC. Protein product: CASSPWGGGPYEQYF.

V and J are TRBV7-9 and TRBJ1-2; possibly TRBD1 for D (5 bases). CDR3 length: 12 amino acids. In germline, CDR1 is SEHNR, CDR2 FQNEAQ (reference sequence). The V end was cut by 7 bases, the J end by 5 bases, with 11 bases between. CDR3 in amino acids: CASNGGLYGYTF. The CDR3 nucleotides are TGTGCCAGCAATGGGGGGTTATATGGCTACACCTTC.

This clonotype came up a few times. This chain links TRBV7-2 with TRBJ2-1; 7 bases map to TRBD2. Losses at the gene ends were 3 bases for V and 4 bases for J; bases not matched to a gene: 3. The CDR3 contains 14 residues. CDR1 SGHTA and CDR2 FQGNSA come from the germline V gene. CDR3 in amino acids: CASSFLAAYNEQFF. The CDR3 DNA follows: TGTGCCAGCAGCTTCCTAGCGGCATACAATGAGCAGTTCTTC.

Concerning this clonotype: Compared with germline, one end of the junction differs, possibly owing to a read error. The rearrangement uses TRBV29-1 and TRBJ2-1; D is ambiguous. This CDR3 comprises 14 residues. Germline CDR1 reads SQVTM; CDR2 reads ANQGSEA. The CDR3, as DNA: TGCGGCGTTGAGCTACAAGAATCCTACAATGAGCAGTTCTTC. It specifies CGVELQESYNEQFF.

The CDR3 loop reads CASSQLRGDKNTEAFF. In DNA, the CDR3 is TGTGCCAGCAGCCAATTAAGGGGGGATAAGAACACTGAAGCTTTCTTT. This chain connects TRBV14 to TRBJ1-1, with a possible D match to TRBD1 (6 bases). Trimming left V 2 bases short and J 1 base short, with 14 bases between. This CDR3 spans 16 amino acids. Looked up from germline, CDR1 is SGHDN and CDR2 is FVKESK. The full variable domain, with the rest looked up from reference TRBV14 and TRBJ1-1, is EAGVTQFPSHSVIEKGQTVTLRCDPISGHDNLYWYRRVMGKEIKFLLHFVKESKQDESGMPNNRFLAERTGGTYSTLKVQPAELEDSGVYFCASSQLRGDKNTEAFFGQGTRLTVV.

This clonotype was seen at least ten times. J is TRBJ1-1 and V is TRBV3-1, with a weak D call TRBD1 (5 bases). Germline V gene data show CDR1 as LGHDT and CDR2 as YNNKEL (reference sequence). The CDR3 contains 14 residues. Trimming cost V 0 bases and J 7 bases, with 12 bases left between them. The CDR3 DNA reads TGTGCCAGCAGCCAAGATGGGGCCGGGCGTGAAGCTTTCTTT. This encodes CASSQDGAGREAFF.

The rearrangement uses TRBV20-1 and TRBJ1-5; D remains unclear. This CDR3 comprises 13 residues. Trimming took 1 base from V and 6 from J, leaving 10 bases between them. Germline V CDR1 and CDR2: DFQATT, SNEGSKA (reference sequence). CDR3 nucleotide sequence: TGCAGTGCTAGAGGCGGTTCCAGTCAGCCCCAGCATTTT. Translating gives CSARGGSSQPQHF.

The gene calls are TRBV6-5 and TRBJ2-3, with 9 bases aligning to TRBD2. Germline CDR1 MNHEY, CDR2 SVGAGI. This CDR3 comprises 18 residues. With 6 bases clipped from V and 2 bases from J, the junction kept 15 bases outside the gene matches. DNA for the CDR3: TGTGCCAGCAGCCCAGGGGGGATTAAGCGGGGGGACACAGATACGCAGTATTTT. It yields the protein CASSPGGIKRGDTDTQYF.